This record concerns one T cell receptor beta chain sequence. Its antigen is as yet unknown. Trimming pared 4 bases from V and 4 bases from J, leaving 17 bases between. This CDR3 has 15 residues. From germline, CDR1 is ENHRY and CDR2 SYGVKD. Clones were sequenced by immunoSEQ multiplex PCR, and TCRdb holds only the in-frame ones, with some missing. The profile covers 200,000 to 300,000 clones, with over 90% appearing a single time and approximately 0.52% taken by the ten largest. The data were taken from a study of T cell responses to AZD1222 COVID-19 vaccine. Overall study: It was second doses at about 4 or about 12 weeks that were pooled.

The study, taken as a whole, reports: Following two doses of AZD1222, Spike-specific TCR breadth and depth rose.

The receptor's source is an adult in good health. The chain is built from TRBV10-3 and TRBJ2-7; D may be TRBD1 or TRBD2 (5 bases each). The sequences come from peripheral blood, collected on day 0 of AZD1222 vaccination. CDR3 in DNA: TGTGCCATCAGTGTGGTGACACCCGGGGCATACGAGCAGTACTTC. It codes for CAISVVTPGAYEQYF.